The T cell receptor beta chain described here comes from a study of blood T cell repertoires in COVID-19. Across the study: Some COVID-19 samples were acute and others convalescent; all came from the United States, Italy and Spain.

Original methodology: Using reference gene primer amplification, nucleated cell counts were estimated. TCRdb's table, derived via immunoSEQ multiplex PCR, lists solely in-frame clones and lacks some. For V, J and clone size, that table is used; D and trimming come from the DNA. The data contain roughly 70,000 clones, about three quarters of them singletons. CDR1 is SGHRS and CDR2 is YFSETQ in the germline V gene. This CDR3 spans 12 amino acids. The germline V and J ends were trimmed by 4 bases and 8 bases, with 12 bases remaining between them. V gene TRBV5-1 combines with J gene TRBJ1-2; D not resolved. The receptor comes from a woman in her 70s with acute or convalescent COVID-19. The sequencing input was peripheral blood. CDR3 DNA sequence: TGCGCCAGCAGCGGCGAGGGAGGAGGCTACACCTTC. Translating it yields CASSGEGGGYTF.